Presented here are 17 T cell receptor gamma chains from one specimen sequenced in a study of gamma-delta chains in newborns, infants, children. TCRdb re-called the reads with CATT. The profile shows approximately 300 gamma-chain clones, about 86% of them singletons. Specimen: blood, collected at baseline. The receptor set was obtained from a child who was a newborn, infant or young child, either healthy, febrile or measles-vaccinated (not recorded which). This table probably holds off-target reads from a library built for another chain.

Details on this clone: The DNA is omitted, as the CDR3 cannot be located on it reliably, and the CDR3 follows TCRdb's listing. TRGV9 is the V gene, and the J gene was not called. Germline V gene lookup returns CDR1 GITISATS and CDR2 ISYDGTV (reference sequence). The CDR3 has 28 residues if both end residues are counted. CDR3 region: CACDTGLLGEQSSWDTRQMFFGTGIKLF.

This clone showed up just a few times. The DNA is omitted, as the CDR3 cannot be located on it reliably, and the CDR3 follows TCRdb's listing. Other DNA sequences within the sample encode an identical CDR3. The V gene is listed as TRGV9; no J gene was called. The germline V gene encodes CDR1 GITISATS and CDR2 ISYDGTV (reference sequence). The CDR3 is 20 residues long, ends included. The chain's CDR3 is CACDSWDTRQMFFGTGIKLF.

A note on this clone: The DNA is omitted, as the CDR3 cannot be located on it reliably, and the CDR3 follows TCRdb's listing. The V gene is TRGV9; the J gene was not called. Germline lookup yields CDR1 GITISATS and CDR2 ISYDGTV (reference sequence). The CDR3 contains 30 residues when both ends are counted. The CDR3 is CACDLVLGDTSVESSWDTRQMFFGTGIKLF.

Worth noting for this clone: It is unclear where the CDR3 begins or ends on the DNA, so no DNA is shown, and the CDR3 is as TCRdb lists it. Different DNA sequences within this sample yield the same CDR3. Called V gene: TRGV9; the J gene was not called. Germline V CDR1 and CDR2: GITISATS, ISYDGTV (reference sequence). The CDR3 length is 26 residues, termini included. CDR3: CACDTGGYASSWDTRQMFFGTGIKLF.

The CDR3 protein is CACDTIPSRPQLFF. DNA of the CDR3: TGTGCCTGTGACACCATTCCATCAAGACCACAACTCTTCTTT. A V gene of TRGV9 was called, but no J gene was assigned. The CDR3 totals 14 residues. CDR1 is GITISATS, CDR2 ISYDGTV, per germline (reference sequence).

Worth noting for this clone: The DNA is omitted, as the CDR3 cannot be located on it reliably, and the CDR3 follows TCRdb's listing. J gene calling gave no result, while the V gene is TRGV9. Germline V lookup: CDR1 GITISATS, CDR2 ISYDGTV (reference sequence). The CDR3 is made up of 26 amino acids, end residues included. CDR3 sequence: CACESLGIRSSWDTRQMFFGTGIKLF.

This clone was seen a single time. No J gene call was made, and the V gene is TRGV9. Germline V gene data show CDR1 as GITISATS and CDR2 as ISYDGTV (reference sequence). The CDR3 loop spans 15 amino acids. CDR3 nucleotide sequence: TGTGCCTGTGACATACTGGGGGCTTTGACAGCACAACTCTTCTTT. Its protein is CACDILGALTAQLFF.

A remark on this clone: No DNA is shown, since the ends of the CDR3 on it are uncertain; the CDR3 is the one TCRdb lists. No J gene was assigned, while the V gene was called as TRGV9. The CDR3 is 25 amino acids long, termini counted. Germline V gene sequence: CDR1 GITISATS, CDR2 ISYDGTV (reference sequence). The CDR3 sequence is CACDNAGGYSWDTRQMFFGTGIKLF.

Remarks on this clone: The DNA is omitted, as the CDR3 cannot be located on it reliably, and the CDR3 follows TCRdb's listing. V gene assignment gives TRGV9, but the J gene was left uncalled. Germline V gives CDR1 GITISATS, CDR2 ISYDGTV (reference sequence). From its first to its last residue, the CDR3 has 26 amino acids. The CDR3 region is CACDSILGDSSWDTRQMFFGTGIKLF.

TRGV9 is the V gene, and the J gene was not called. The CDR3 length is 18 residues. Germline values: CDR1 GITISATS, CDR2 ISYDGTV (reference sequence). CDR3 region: CACDTLYWGTSLTAQLFF. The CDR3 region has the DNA TGTGCCTGTGACACCCTTTACTGGGGGACGTCTTTGACAGCACAACTCTTCTTT.

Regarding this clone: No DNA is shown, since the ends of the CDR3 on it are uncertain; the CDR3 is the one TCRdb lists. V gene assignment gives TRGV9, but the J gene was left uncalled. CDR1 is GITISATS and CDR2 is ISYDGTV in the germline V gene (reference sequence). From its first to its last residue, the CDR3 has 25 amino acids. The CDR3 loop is CACGNTGGYSWDTRQMFFGTGIKLF.

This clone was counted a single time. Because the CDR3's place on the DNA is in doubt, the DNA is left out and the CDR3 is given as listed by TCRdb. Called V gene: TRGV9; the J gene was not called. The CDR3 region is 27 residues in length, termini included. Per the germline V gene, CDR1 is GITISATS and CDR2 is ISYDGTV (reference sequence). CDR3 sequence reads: CACDTTGGYAKPWDTRQMFFGTGIKLF.

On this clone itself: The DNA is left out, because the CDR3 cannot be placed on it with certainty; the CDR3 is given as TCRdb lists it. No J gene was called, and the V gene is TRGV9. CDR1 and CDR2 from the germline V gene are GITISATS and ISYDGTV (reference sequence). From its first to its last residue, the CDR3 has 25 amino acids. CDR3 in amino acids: CACDATGGSSWDTRQMFFGTGIKLF.

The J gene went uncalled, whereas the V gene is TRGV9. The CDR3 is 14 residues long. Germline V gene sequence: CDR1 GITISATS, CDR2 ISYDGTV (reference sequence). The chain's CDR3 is CACDILLGGAQLFF. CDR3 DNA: TGTGCCTGTGACATCCTACTGGGAGGAGCACAACTCTTCTTT.

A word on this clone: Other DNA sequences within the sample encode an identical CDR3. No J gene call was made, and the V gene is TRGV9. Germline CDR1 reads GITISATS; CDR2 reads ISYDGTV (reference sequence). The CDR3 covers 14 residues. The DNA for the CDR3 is TGTGCCTGTGACGTACTGGGGGATACAGCACAACTCTTCTTT. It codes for CACDVLGDTAQLFF.

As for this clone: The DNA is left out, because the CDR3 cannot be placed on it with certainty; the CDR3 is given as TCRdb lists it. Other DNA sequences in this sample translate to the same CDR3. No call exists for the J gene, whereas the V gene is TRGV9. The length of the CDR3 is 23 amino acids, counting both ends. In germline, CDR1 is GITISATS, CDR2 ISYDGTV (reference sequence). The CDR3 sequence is CACDTVSSWDTRQMFFGTGIKLF.

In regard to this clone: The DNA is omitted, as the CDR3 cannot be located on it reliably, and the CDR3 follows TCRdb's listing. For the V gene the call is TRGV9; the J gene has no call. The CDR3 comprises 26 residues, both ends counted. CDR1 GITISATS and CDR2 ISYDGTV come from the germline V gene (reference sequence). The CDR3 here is CACDTGYTLNSWDTRQMFFGTGIKLF.